Sequencing of this T cell receptor beta chain was carried out in a study of Tregs in tolerant kidney transplant recipients. Study background: CD4+CD25+CD127- cells came from approximately 3-day belatacept mixed lymphocyte reactions, some with 5-day graft donor restimulation. Sorting used antibodies to exclude donor cells.

The protocol was immunoSEQ multiplex PCR, while the TCRdb copy is restricted to in-frame clones and leaves out a portion. Here the sample spans more than 30,000 clones, 65% to 85% being singletons. As concerns this clone: Its antigen is as yet unknown.

Sequenced material: Tregs from blood cultured with allogeneic cells. The receptor was derived from a human donor in good health.

The CDR3 DNA reads as TGTGCCAGCAGTTCACGGTTGGGGGCCCAGTACTTC. Residues: CASSSRLGAQYF. This rearrangement joins TRBV28 to TRBJ2-5; D tentatively reads TRBD1 or TRBD2 (5 bases each). The germline V gene has CDR1 MDHEN and CDR2 SYDVKM. The germline V and J ends were trimmed by 4 bases and 9 bases, with 12 bases remaining between them. The CDR3 is 12 residues long.